Listed below are T cell receptor beta chains from one sample, sequenced in a study of cytomegalovirus exposure and HLA in healthy donors. The protocol was immunoSEQ multiplex PCR, while the TCRdb copy is restricted to in-frame clones and leaves out a portion. The table has under 150,000 clones, 80% to 85% seen once; the top ten hold approximately 1.2%. Sequencing used PBMCs. Every receptor here comes from a boy aged 5-17 years in good health and CMV-seronegative. Both conserved end residues are part of each CDR3. Each record gives: clone size, V gene, CDR3 length, J gene, D gene, CDR3 DNA, CDR3 protein. D genes are given only for firm matches. A clone size is listed for some rows: how often the clone was seen (once, few, many), or a class if it is expanded.

clone_size: NA; v_call: TRBV9; cdr3_length: 13; j_call: TRBJ2-7; d_call: TRBD1; cdr3_nt: TGTGCCAGCAGCCCCGGGACAGGGGACGAGCAGTACTTC; cdr3_aa: CASSPGTGDEQYF
clone_size: NA; v_call: TRBV13; cdr3_length: 13; j_call: TRBJ2-7; d_call: NA; cdr3_nt: TGTGCCAGCAGCCAAAAACCTGAGGGCGAGCAGTACTTC; cdr3_aa: CASSQKPEGEQYF
clone_size: NA; v_call: TRBV29-1; cdr3_length: 13; j_call: TRBJ2-7; d_call: TRBD2; cdr3_nt: TGCAGCGTACTAGCGGGGGGGGGATACGAGCAGTACTTC; cdr3_aa: CSVLAGGGYEQYF
clone_size: NA; v_call: TRBV4-3; cdr3_length: 16; j_call: TRBJ1-2; d_call: NA; cdr3_nt: TGCGCCAGCAGCCAAGCAAGTAGGCAGGTCAACTATGGCTACACCTTC; cdr3_aa: CASSQASRQVNYGYTF
clone_size: NA; v_call: TRBV5-4; cdr3_length: 13; j_call: TRBJ1-1; d_call: NA; cdr3_nt: TGTGCCAGCAGCCCGACAGGGAACACTGAAGCTTTCTTT; cdr3_aa: CASSPTGNTEAFF
clone_size: once; v_call: TRBV5-8; cdr3_length: 14; j_call: TRBJ2-7; d_call: TRBD1; cdr3_nt: TGTGCCAGCAGTCCCGGGGACAGGCTCCACGAGCAGTACTTC; cdr3_aa: CASSPGDRLHEQYF
clone_size: NA; v_call: TRBV29-1; cdr3_length: 12; j_call: TRBJ1-1; d_call: TRBD1; cdr3_nt: TGCAGCGTACAGGGGATGAACACTGAAGCTTTCTTT; cdr3_aa: CSVQGMNTEAFF
clone_size: NA; v_call: TRBV5-5; cdr3_length: 16; j_call: TRBJ2-1; d_call: TRBD2; cdr3_nt: TGTGCCAGCACCCCGGACGCGGGGGGGTCCTACAATGAGCAGTTCTTC; cdr3_aa: CASTPDAGGSYNEQFF
clone_size: once; v_call: TRBV7-9; cdr3_length: 14; j_call: TRBJ1-3; d_call: NA; cdr3_nt: TGTGCCAGCAGCATCAGGGCCACCGGAAACACCATATATTTT; cdr3_aa: CASSIRATGNTIYF
clone_size: NA; v_call: TRBV7-9; cdr3_length: 15; j_call: TRBJ1-4; d_call: NA; cdr3_nt: TGTGCCAGCAGCTTAGGAACAGCCGTAAATGAAAAATTGTTTTTT; cdr3_aa: CASSLGTAVNEKLFF
clone_size: NA; v_call: TRBV5-1; cdr3_length: 15; j_call: TRBJ2-5; d_call: TRBD1; cdr3_nt: TGCGCCAGCAGCTTGCTCGACAGGGTTAGAGAGACCCAGTACTTC; cdr3_aa: CASSLLDRVRETQYF
clone_size: NA; v_call: TRBV6-6; cdr3_length: 14; j_call: TRBJ1-2; d_call: NA; cdr3_nt: TGTGCCAGCAGTTCAGAGGAGACTAACTATGGCTACACCTTC; cdr3_aa: CASSSEETNYGYTF
clone_size: few; v_call: TRBV28; cdr3_length: 15; j_call: TRBJ1-2; d_call: NA; cdr3_nt: TGTGCCAGCAGTTTAGGCAGATCCCTTTACTATGGCTACACCTTC; cdr3_aa: CASSLGRSLYYGYTF